These 32 T cell receptor beta chains were all obtained from the same sample, sequenced in a study of Graves' ophthalmopathy and Graves' hyperthyroidism (dated by TCRdb to the late 2010s). The run used an Illumina HiSeq 2000. For repertoire sequencing, the TCR beta CDR3 regions were amplified from RNA transcripts. The first round was an RT-PCR using HTBI primers with the Qiagen OneStep RT-PCR kit, and this first round was followed by a second-round multiplex PCR, then size selection and purification. TCRdb reanalyzed the raw reads on its own, using fastp at Q25 for trimming and MiXCR for clone calling, and kept in-frame beta chains. Here each entry gathers all rows of one CDR3 protein and keeps the most common genes and DNA. This sample lists about 160,000 distinct CDR3 sequences; roughly two fifths were detected once. Together, the top ten hold around 9.3% of the sample. The sequenced sample consisted of peripheral blood. The origin of the receptors is a man younger than 40 with Graves' ophthalmopathy. Donor details come from another sample of the same person, matched by shared clones.

There are many counts of this clonotype. The V and J genes are TRBV7-2 and TRBJ2-7; D not certain. The CDR3 runs 12 residues. Trimming pared 4 bases from V and 5 bases from J, leaving 9 bases between. Germline V gene lookup returns CDR1 SGHTA and CDR2 FQGNSA. CDR3 loop: CASSSLLDEQYF. CDR3 DNA: TGTGCCAGCAGCTCGCTCCTCGACGAGCAGTACTTC.

The J gene is TRBJ1-5, the V gene TRBV7-8, with D tentatively TRBD1 (5 bases). With 5 bases removed from V and 0 bases from J, the gap between germline ends came to 17 bases. The germline V gene has CDR1 SGHVS and CDR2 FQNEAQ. The CDR3 has 17 residues. This chain's CDR3 is CASSGSRDHVSNQPQHF. The DNA for the CDR3 is TGTGCCAGCAGCGGATCCCGGGACCACGTTAGCAATCAGCCCCAGCATTTT.

This clonotype was detected ten times or more. The gene calls are TRBV7-2 and TRBJ2-4; 8 nucleotides match TRBD2. The ends lost 5 bases at V and 6 bases at J; junction bases unmatched: 6. This CDR3 spans 14 amino acids. From germline, CDR1 is SGHTA and CDR2 FQGNSA. The CDR3 sequence: CASSPGLASNIQYF. CDR3 DNA: TGTGCCAGCAGCCCAGGACTAGCATCAAACATTCAGTACTTC.

This clonotype came up many times. The chain is built from TRBV28 and TRBJ2-7; 12 nucleotides agree with TRBD1. Germline V gene data show CDR1 as MDHEN and CDR2 as SYDVKM. The CDR3 is 15 amino acids. J gave up 6 bases and V 6 bases, and 9 bases lay outside the gene matches. The CDR3 DNA is TGTGCCAGCAGCCCCGCCGGGACAGGGGGCGGCGAGCAGTACTTC. It encodes CASSPAGTGGGEQYF.

This clonotype was observed many times. This chain links TRBV11-1 with TRBJ2-2, with TRBD2 matching 9 bases. CDR1 is SGHAT, CDR2 FQDESV, per germline (reference sequence). J was trimmed by 5 bases and V by 4 bases; bases with no gene match: 14. The CDR3 is made up of 18 amino acids. The CDR3: CASSSSHRGSGSTGELFF. CDR3 in DNA: TGTGCCAGCAGCTCATCTCACCGGGGTAGCGGGAGTACCGGGGAGCTGTTTTTT.

The V call is TRBV12-3 or TRBV12-4, the J call TRBJ1-5, with a weak D call TRBD1 (5 bases). Trimming shortened V by 1 base and J by 6 bases, and 13 bases separated the two germline ends. CDR3 size: 15 residues. The CDR3 DNA follows: TGTGCCAGCAGTTTAGATCTCAGGGCTCGTCAGCCCCAGCATTTT. Translating it yields CASSLDLRARQPQHF.

In its sample, this clonotype was seen many times. This chain links TRBV4-3 with TRBJ2-5; no reliable D call. Per germline, CDR1 LGHNA and CDR2 YSLEER. This CDR3 region has 15 residues. The V gene lost 2 bases and the J gene lost 2 bases, with 12 bases spanning the gap. The CDR3 DNA reads TGCGCCAGCAGCCAATCATTTGGCTATCAAGAGACCCAGTACTTC. Its translation: CASSQSFGYQETQYF.

The gene calls are TRBV6-8 and TRBJ1-1, with D possibly TRBD1 on 6 matching bases. The CDR3 covers 13 residues. Germline CDR1 is MNHGY and CDR2 is SAAAGT. V dropped 8 bases and J dropped 5 bases, with 15 bases sitting between them. As DNA, the CDR3 is TGTGCCAGCCCGGGGGCCGAGGGGACTGAAGCTTTCTTT. This encodes CASPGAEGTEAFF.

This clonotype was seen once. The chain links TRBV28 to TRBJ2-5, with D perhaps TRBD2 (6 bases). The CDR3 extends over 13 amino acids. CDR1 and CDR2 from the germline V gene are MDHEN and SYDVKM. Trimming pared 5 bases from V and 5 bases from J, leaving 12 bases between. The CDR3 DNA sequence: TGTGCCAGCAGTATGTGGGGGGTCGAGACCCAGTACTTC. Its translation is CASSMWGVETQYF.

Ten or more counts support this clonotype. V usage is TRBV28 and J usage is TRBJ2-7, with D tentatively TRBD1 (5 bases). The CDR3 loop spans 13 amino acids. Trimming shortened V by 3 bases and J by 2 bases, and 8 bases separated the two germline ends. Germline V gene sequence: CDR1 MDHEN, CDR2 SYDVKM. CDR3 in amino acids: CASSLDMTYEQYF. DNA for the CDR3: TGTGCCAGCAGTTTGGACATGACCTACGAGCAGTACTTC.

This rearrangement joins TRBV12-3 or TRBV12-4 to TRBJ2-7; the match to TRBD2 covers 9 bases. V trimming: 0 bases; J trimming: 6 bases; junction bases outside the gene matches: 9. The CDR3 length is 16 residues. The CDR3 loop is CASSLAGRGGLTEQYF. In DNA form, the CDR3 reads TGTGCCAGCAGTTTAGCGGGGCGGGGGGGCCTTACCGAGCAGTACTTC.

This clonotype appeared a single time. The DNA of the CDR3 is TGCGCCAGCAGCTTCGTGGGCACCGAGCAGTACTTC. This gives the protein CASSFVGTEQYF. J is TRBJ2-7 and V is TRBV5-1; D is uncertain. This CDR3 has 12 residues. CDR1 is SGHRS, CDR2 YFSETQ, per germline. V lost 2 bases, J lost 6 bases, and 9 bases lay in between.

This chain links TRBV6-1 with TRBJ2-5; a weak D match, TRBD1 (6 bases). The CDR3 is made up of 15 amino acids. V was pared by 2 bases and J by 3 bases, with 13 bases between. Germline V lookup: CDR1 MNHNS, CDR2 SASEGT. DNA for the CDR3: TGTGCCAGCAGTGAATACAGGGTAGGCGAAGAGACCCAGTACTTC. It yields the protein CASSEYRVGEETQYF.

The genes are TRBV28 and TRBJ1-6, with 11 bases lining up with TRBD1. This CDR3 comprises 16 residues. Germline lookup yields CDR1 MDHEN and CDR2 SYDVKM. The V segment lost 4 bases and the J segment 9 bases; nucleotides outside the gene matches: 8. CDR3 nucleotide sequence: TGTGCCAGCAGTTATTCACTAGGGACAGGGGGTTCACCCCTCCACTTT. Protein sequence: CASSYSLGTGGSPLHF.

This clonotype was detected ten times or more. V is TRBV20-1 and J is TRBJ1-2; D unresolved. Germline CDR1 and CDR2: DFQATT and SNEGSKA (reference sequence). This CDR3 region has 12 residues. V gave up 6 bases and J gave up 8 bases, with 16 bases separating them. CDR3 protein: CSAPGSRRGYTF. CDR3 bases: TGCAGTGCCCCCGGGTCGCGGCGGGGCTACACCTTC.

The chain joins TRBV6-5 to TRBJ2-7; 9 positions agree with TRBD1. V lost 1 base to trimming and J lost 0 bases; unmatched junction nucleotides: 4. Germline V gives CDR1 MNHEY, CDR2 SVGAGI. The CDR3 contains 16 residues. In DNA form, the CDR3 reads TGTGCCAGCAGTTACTTGAGGACAGGGGTCTCCTACGAGCAGTACTTC. Protein: CASSYLRTGVSYEQYF.

The chain joins TRBV7-2 to TRBJ1-1; no firm D call. CDR1 and CDR2 from the germline V gene are SGHTA and FQGNSA. Trimming shortened V by 0 bases and J by 11 bases, and 13 bases separated the two germline ends. The CDR3 extends over 13 amino acids. The CDR3, as DNA: TGTGCCAGCAGCTTAGCGCGGCAGGTGCAGGCTTTCTTT. Protein: CASSLARQVQAFF.

This clonotype showed up many times. The chain links TRBV12-3 or TRBV12-4 to TRBJ2-6; D not resolved. The CDR3 extends over 16 amino acids. Deletions cut 0 bases from V and 0 bases from J, with 6 bases between. As DNA, the CDR3 is TGTGCCAGCAGTTTAGCTCTTAGCTCTGGGGCCAACGTCCTGACTTTC. It is translated as CASSLALSSGANVLTF.

This clonotype was observed at least ten times. The gene calls are TRBV24-1 and TRBJ1-1, with unresolved D. With 5 bases removed from V and 5 bases from J, the gap between germline ends came to 17 bases. This CDR3 region has 15 residues. The germline V gene has CDR1 KGHDR and CDR2 SFDVKD. The CDR3 bases are TGTGCCACCAGTGGGGGTCGAGGGCCGGGTACTGAAGCTTTCTTT. This encodes CATSGGRGPGTEAFF.

This clonotype was detected ten times or more. V and J are TRBV5-1 and TRBJ2-7, with D unresolved. V lost 4 bases and J 3 bases, leaving 20 bases between the germline ends. The CDR3 covers 16 residues. Germline CDR1 is SGHRS and CDR2 is YFSETQ. The CDR3 nucleotides read TGCGCCAGCAGCCCCCACCAGATAGCCCGACTCTACGAGCAGTACTTC. This encodes CASSPHQIARLYEQYF.

This clonotype has ten or more counts. The chain joins TRBV28 to TRBJ1-5; D is unresolved. Trimming removed 5 bases at V and 3 bases at J, with 17 bases between. This CDR3 contains 16 residues. From germline, CDR1 is MDHEN and CDR2 SYDVKM. CDR3 in amino acids: CASSPWLTRSNQPQHF. CDR3 sequence (DNA): TGTGCCAGCAGTCCATGGTTGACCAGGTCCAATCAGCCCCAGCATTTT.

The chain uses TRBV13 and TRBJ2-2, with D perhaps matching TRBD1 (6 bases). Germline V CDR1 and CDR2: PRHDT, FYEKMQ (reference sequence). The CDR3 consists of 15 residues. V lost 5 bases, J lost 6 bases, and 16 bases lay in between. The CDR3 is CASSPPGQRPGELFF. Written as DNA, the CDR3 is TGTGCCAGCAGCCCACCAGGACAGAGACCCGGGGAGCTGTTTTTT.

There are many counts of this clonotype. The chain recombines TRBV10-3 with TRBJ2-5; 10 bases map to TRBD2. From germline, CDR1 is ENHRY and CDR2 SYGVKD. CDR3 length: 16 residues. The V segment lost 3 bases and the J segment 5 bases; nucleotides outside the gene matches: 9. The CDR3 DNA is TGTGCCATCAGTGAAGTGGGACTAGCGACGGGGGAGACCCAGTACTTC. Translation: CAISEVGLATGETQYF.

This clonotype came up many times. The rearrangement uses TRBV5-8 and TRBJ2-1; maybe TRBD1 (6 bases). CDR1 and CDR2 from the germline V gene are SGHTS and YDEGEE. The CDR3 is 17 residues long. Deletions cut 1 base from V and 10 bases from J, with 24 bases between. The DNA of the CDR3 is TGTGCCAGCAGCTTGTGGCAAACAGGGAGTTGGGACGGCGAGCAGTTCTTC. Translating gives CASSLWQTGSWDGEQFF.

There are a few counts of this clonotype. This chain uses TRBV28 with TRBJ2-7; 8 nucleotides line up with TRBD1. The CDR3 consists of 13 residues. Germline values: CDR1 MDHEN, CDR2 SYDVKM. Trimming removed 6 bases from V and 5 bases from J; junction bases left unmatched: 6. CDR3 residues: CASRTGTGHEQYF. CDR3 DNA: TGTGCCAGCAGAACCGGGACAGGCCACGAGCAGTACTTC.

This clonotype was recorded once. V is TRBV6-1 and J is TRBJ1-6; D uncertain. This CDR3 has 17 residues. Trimming removed 1 base at V and 9 bases at J, with 19 bases between. Germline V gives CDR1 MNHNS, CDR2 SASEGT. CDR3 DNA: TGTGCCAGCAGTGAAGTAAGGAGGGCCGGTATGGGTTCACCCCTCCACTTT. Amino acid sequence: CASSEVRRAGMGSPLHF.

This clonotype was observed once. The V gene is TRBV2, the J gene TRBJ2-7; D is perhaps TRBD1 or TRBD2 (5 bases each). Germline V lookup: CDR1 SNHLY, CDR2 FYNNEI. Trimming shortened V by 11 bases and J by 0 bases, and 17 bases separated the two germline ends. This CDR3 contains 14 residues. CDR3 sequence reads: CAGRGRGRSYEQYF. Here the CDR3 DNA reads TGTGCCGGACGTGGTCGGGGACGCTCCTACGAGCAGTACTTC.

This chain joins TRBV13 and TRBJ2-5; no clear D gene. CDR3 length: 13 amino acids. CDR1 and CDR2 (germline): PRHDT, FYEKMQ (reference sequence). Trimming cost V 5 bases and J 5 bases, with 12 bases left between them. The CDR3 nucleotides read TGTGCCAGCAGCCGCCCTTCCGTGGAGACCCAGTACTTC. Translating gives CASSRPSVETQYF.

V gene TRBV6-1 combines with J gene TRBJ1-1, with unresolved D. Germline V lookup: CDR1 MNHNS, CDR2 SASEGT. Trimming removed 1 base from V and 2 bases from J, with 8 bases in between. This CDR3 comprises 14 residues. The CDR3 is CASSEVPRNTEAFF. The DNA of the CDR3 is TGTGCCAGCAGTGAAGTCCCCCGAAACACTGAAGCTTTCTTT.

This clonotype has only one observation. V gene TRBV5-1 combines with J gene TRBJ1-2; TRBD1 is a possible D gene (5 bases). Germline V CDR1 and CDR2: SGHRS, YFSETQ. V lost 1 base, J lost 6 bases, and 13 bases lay in between. This CDR3 has 14 amino acids. As DNA, the CDR3 is TGCGCCAGCAGCTTGTACCAGGGTGGTGATGGCTACACCTTC. This gives the protein CASSLYQGGDGYTF.

This rearrangement joins TRBV20-1 to TRBJ1-6, with D perhaps matching TRBD1 (5 bases). This CDR3 spans 13 amino acids. The V end was cut by 0 bases, the J end by 11 bases, with 11 bases between. Germline V gene data show CDR1 as DFQATT and CDR2 as SNEGSKA (reference sequence). CDR3 coding DNA: TGCAGTGCTAGAGATGTCCAGGGACCACCCCTCCACTTT. Its protein product is CSARDVQGPPLHF.

The V call is TRBV11-2, the J call TRBJ2-7; no clear D gene. Trimming took off 2 bases at V and 7 bases at J, with 6 bases between the two ends. CDR1 and CDR2 from the germline V gene are SGHAT and FQNNGV. This CDR3 comprises 11 residues. CDR3 DNA sequence: TGTGCCAGCAGCTTATATATGGAGCAGTACTTC. It is translated as CASSLYMEQYF.